Listed below are T cell receptor beta chains from one sample, sequenced in a study of T cell repertoires in ileal Crohn's disease. Profiled with immunoSEQ multiplex PCR; TCRdb holds only in-frame clones, not every one. The table includes 500 to 550 clones, 87% detected once. Sequencing input: ileal tissue. The receptors shown here come from an adult with Crohn's disease. CDR3s include the opening cysteine and the closing phenylalanine or tryptophan. Fields, in order: V gene, J gene, D gene, clone size, CDR3 DNA, CDR3 protein. A D gene is named only where the DNA matches it firmly. Rows give clone size only sometimes, using once, few, many, or a class for an expanded clone.

v_gene: TRBV30
j_gene: TRBJ1-2
d_gene: TRBD1
abundance: .
CDR3nt: TGTGCCTGGACTACAAGCTCGCGACAGGGGCGGAACTATGGCTACACCTTC
CDR3aa: CAWTTSSRQGRNYGYTF

v_gene: TRBV25-1
j_gene: TRBJ1-2
d_gene: .
abundance: .
CDR3nt: TGTGCCAGCAGTGCCTTGAGTGTGGGCTACACCTTC
CDR3aa: CASSALSVGYTF

v_gene: TRBV5-4
j_gene: TRBJ2-1
d_gene: .
abundance: .
CDR3nt: TGTGCCAGCAGCTTGGCTGGGGGCCTCTACAATGAGCAGTTCTTC
CDR3aa: CASSLAGGLYNEQFF

v_gene: TRBV15
j_gene: TRBJ1-1
d_gene: .
abundance: .
CDR3nt: TGTGCCACCAGCCAACAGGGAGGCACTGAAGCTTTCTTT
CDR3aa: CATSQQGGTEAFF

v_gene: TRBV5-5
j_gene: TRBJ2-1
d_gene: TRBD2
abundance: .
CDR3nt: TGTGCCAGCAGCTTAAACCAGGGGGCGAGCGGGAGGGCCTACAATGAGCAGTTCTTC
CDR3aa: CASSLNQGASGRAYNEQFF

v_gene: TRBV27
j_gene: TRBJ1-5
d_gene: .
abundance: .
CDR3nt: TGTGCCAGCAGTTTATCAGGGATGGAGAATCAGCCCCAGCATTTT
CDR3aa: CASSLSGMENQPQHF

v_gene: TRBV4-1
j_gene: TRBJ1-4
d_gene: .
abundance: .
CDR3nt: TGCGCCAGCAGCCAAGATTGGGGTGGGGAAAAACTGTTTTTT
CDR3aa: CASSQDWGGEKLFF

v_gene: TRBV18
j_gene: TRBJ1-2
d_gene: .
abundance: .
CDR3nt: TGTGCCAGCTCACTTATGGACCGAGACTATGGCTACACCTTC
CDR3aa: CASSLMDRDYGYTF

v_gene: TRBV7-3
j_gene: TRBJ2-2
d_gene: .
abundance: .
CDR3nt: TGTGCCAGCAGCTTAACTTTAGGAGCCGGGGAGCTGTTTTTT
CDR3aa: CASSLTLGAGELFF

v_gene: TRBV6-5
j_gene: TRBJ2-1
d_gene: TRBD2
abundance: once
CDR3nt: TGTGCCAGCAGTTACATTGTAGCGGGAGGTGTGTATGAGCAGTTCTTC
CDR3aa: CASSYIVAGGVYEQFF

v_gene: TRBV10-3
j_gene: TRBJ2-1
d_gene: TRBD1
abundance: .
CDR3nt: TGTGCCATCAGTCGACTACAGGGGGACAATGAGCAGTTCTTC
CDR3aa: CAISRLQGDNEQFF

v_gene: TRBV4-3
j_gene: TRBJ2-7
d_gene: .
abundance: .
CDR3nt: TGCGCCAGCAGCCAATCCGAGGGGGACGGAGTGTACGAGCAGTACTTC
CDR3aa: CASSQSEGDGVYEQYF

v_gene: TRBV19
j_gene: TRBJ1-1
d_gene: .
abundance: .
CDR3nt: TGTGCCAGTAGTATGCAGGGCGGAAACACTGAAGCTTTCTTT
CDR3aa: CASSMQGGNTEAFF

v_gene: TRBV6-1
j_gene: TRBJ2-7
d_gene: .
abundance: .
CDR3nt: TGTGCCAGCAGTGTCGCCACGGACGGAAGCTCCTACGAGCAGTACTTC
CDR3aa: CASSVATDGSSYEQYF

v_gene: TRBV11-3
j_gene: TRBJ2-7
d_gene: .
abundance: .
CDR3nt: TGTGCCAGCAGCTTAAGCAGGGCAGGTGACGAGCAGTACTTC
CDR3aa: CASSLSRAGDEQYF

v_gene: TRBV6-1
j_gene: TRBJ2-3
d_gene: TRBD2
abundance: .
CDR3nt: TGTGCCAGCAGTGAAGCTAGCGGGAGCTCAGATACGCAGTATTTT
CDR3aa: CASSEASGSSDTQYF

v_gene: TRBV2
j_gene: TRBJ1-4
d_gene: .
abundance: .
CDR3nt: TGTGCCAGCAGACAGGGAAATGAAAAACTGTTTTTT
CDR3aa: CASRQGNEKLFF

v_gene: TRBV6-5
j_gene: TRBJ2-1
d_gene: .
abundance: .
CDR3nt: TGTGCCAGCACATATCACAATGAGCAGTTCTTC
CDR3aa: CASTYHNEQFF

v_gene: TRBV5-1
j_gene: TRBJ2-7
d_gene: .
abundance: once
CDR3nt: TGCGCCAGCAGCCCTCGTCCTACGGCCTCCTACGAGCAGTACTTC
CDR3aa: CASSPRPTASYEQYF

v_gene: TRBV7-3
j_gene: TRBJ2-7
d_gene: .
abundance: .
CDR3nt: TGTGCCAGCAGCTCGACCCGGGACTCCAAGGAGCAGTACTTC
CDR3aa: CASSSTRDSKEQYF

v_gene: TRBV9
j_gene: TRBJ1-2
d_gene: TRBD1
abundance: .
CDR3nt: TGTGCCAGCAGCGCCACGGACAGGGTTTGGGGCTACACCTTC
CDR3aa: CASSATDRVWGYTF

v_gene: TRBV18
j_gene: TRBJ1-2
d_gene: .
abundance: .
CDR3nt: TGTGCCAGCTCACCCTTTGGGGGGCACGATGGCTACACCTTC
CDR3aa: CASSPFGGHDGYTF

v_gene: TRBV6-1
j_gene: TRBJ2-2
d_gene: TRBD1
abundance: few
CDR3nt: TGTGCCAGCAGTGAACCCCAGGGGGCAAGTCCCGGGGAGCTGTTTTTT
CDR3aa: CASSEPQGASPGELFF

v_gene: TRBV30
j_gene: TRBJ2-2
d_gene: TRBD2
abundance: .
CDR3nt: TGTGCCTGGAGTGTACAAGCGGGAGCCGGGGAGCTGTTTTTT
CDR3aa: CAWSVQAGAGELFF

v_gene: TRBV2
j_gene: TRBJ2-7
d_gene: .
abundance: .
CDR3nt: TGTGCCAGCAGTGATCCAGGGGATGATCGGTACGAGCAGTACTTC
CDR3aa: CASSDPGDDRYEQYF

v_gene: TRBV11-2
j_gene: TRBJ2-1
d_gene: TRBD2
abundance: once
CDR3nt: TGTGCCAGCAGCTTACTTAGCGGGGGGTCGTACAATGAGCAGTTCTTC
CDR3aa: CASSLLSGGSYNEQFF

v_gene: TRBV9
j_gene: TRBJ2-1
d_gene: TRBD2
abundance: .
CDR3nt: TGTGCCAGCAGCGTAGAGTCGAGGGCGGGAGTATACAATGAGCAGTTCTTC
CDR3aa: CASSVESRAGVYNEQFF

v_gene: TRBV10-3
j_gene: TRBJ1-1
d_gene: .
abundance: .
CDR3nt: TGTGCCATCAGTGAGTCGGGTGCAGGAACTGAAGCTTTCTTT
CDR3aa: CAISESGAGTEAFF

v_gene: TRBV5-1
j_gene: TRBJ2-3
d_gene: TRBD2
abundance: .
CDR3nt: TGCGCCAGCAGCTTGGGACTAGCGGTTAGCACAGATACGCAGTATTTT
CDR3aa: CASSLGLAVSTDTQYF

v_gene: TRBV5-1
j_gene: TRBJ2-1
d_gene: .
abundance: .
CDR3nt: TGCGCCAGCAGCTTGACAGGAAATGAGCAGTTCTTC
CDR3aa: CASSLTGNEQFF

v_gene: TRBV30
j_gene: TRBJ1-2
d_gene: .
abundance: .
CDR3nt: TGTGCCTGGAGTACAGGACCGCGATATGGCTACGCCTTC
CDR3aa: CAWSTGPRYGYAF

v_gene: TRBV28
j_gene: TRBJ2-7
d_gene: .
abundance: .
CDR3nt: TGTGCCAGCAGAATGGGGGGGGCGCTCTACGAGCAGTACTTC
CDR3aa: CASRMGGALYEQYF

v_gene: TRBV5-6
j_gene: TRBJ1-2
d_gene: .
abundance: once
CDR3nt: TGTGCCAGCAGCCAAGGTAACTATGGCTACACCTTC
CDR3aa: CASSQGNYGYTF

v_gene: TRBV10-1
j_gene: TRBJ2-1
d_gene: .
abundance: .
CDR3nt: TGCGCCAGCACCCGAGACTTATCATCCGATGAGCAGTTCTTC
CDR3aa: CASTRDLSSDEQFF

v_gene: TRBV7-6
j_gene: TRBJ1-1
d_gene: .
abundance: .
CDR3nt: TGTGCCAGCAGCTCGCAGGGGTCGAACACTGAAGCTTTCTTT
CDR3aa: CASSSQGSNTEAFF

v_gene: TRBV9
j_gene: TRBJ1-1
d_gene: .
abundance: .
CDR3nt: TGTGCCAGCAGCGTAGGGGGGGCCGGAGGCACTGAAGCTTTCTTT
CDR3aa: CASSVGGAGGTEAFF

v_gene: TRBV12-5
j_gene: TRBJ2-2
d_gene: TRBD2
abundance: few
CDR3nt: TGTGCTAGTGGTTTGCTGTGGGAGGGAAAGTCCGGGGAGCTGTTTTTT
CDR3aa: CASGLLWEGKSGELFF

v_gene: TRBV6-1
j_gene: TRBJ1-1
d_gene: .
abundance: .
CDR3nt: TGTGCCAGCAGTTTTGAGGTGTATCGGGCTGAAGCTTTCTTT
CDR3aa: CASSFEVYRAEAFF

v_gene: TRBV30
j_gene: TRBJ1-6
d_gene: .
abundance: once
CDR3nt: TGTGCCTGGACCGGGGGCCGTCATAATTCACCCCTCCACTTT
CDR3aa: CAWTGGRHNSPLHF

v_gene: TRBV19
j_gene: TRBJ1-1
d_gene: TRBD1
abundance: .
CDR3nt: TGTGCCAGTAGTATGACCGGGACAGGGACTCTGAACACTGAAGCTTTCTTT
CDR3aa: CASSMTGTGTLNTEAFF

v_gene: TRBV5-6
j_gene: TRBJ1-2
d_gene: .
abundance: few
CDR3nt: TGTGCCAGCCTTGGCAGGGGCTATGGCTACACCTTC
CDR3aa: CASLGRGYGYTF

v_gene: TRBV5-6
j_gene: TRBJ2-2
d_gene: TRBD2
abundance: .
CDR3nt: TGTGCCAGCAGCCCCTACGGACTAGTATACGGCGGGGAGCTGTTTTTT
CDR3aa: CASSPYGLVYGGELFF

v_gene: TRBV10-1
j_gene: TRBJ1-1
d_gene: .
abundance: .
CDR3nt: TGCGCCAGCAGCCAGGACATGACGAACACTGAAGCTTTCTTT
CDR3aa: CASSQDMTNTEAFF

v_gene: TRBV4-3
j_gene: TRBJ2-2
d_gene: .
abundance: .
CDR3nt: TGCGCCAGCAGCCAGGTGGGGGTCGCGACCGGGGAGCTGTTTTTT
CDR3aa: CASSQVGVATGELFF

v_gene: TRBV7-8
j_gene: TRBJ1-2
d_gene: .
abundance: .
CDR3nt: TGTGCCAGCAGCTTAGGTTCAACAGGGAGTCGTAACTATGGCTACACCTTC
CDR3aa: CASSLGSTGSRNYGYTF

v_gene: TRBV6-1
j_gene: TRBJ1-6
d_gene: .
abundance: .
CDR3nt: TGTGCCAGCCTCGGGACACAGAATTCACCCCTCCACTTT
CDR3aa: CASLGTQNSPLHF

v_gene: TRBV6-1
j_gene: TRBJ2-7
d_gene: .
abundance: .
CDR3nt: TGTGCCAGCAGTGCGGGGACGGCGAGCTCCTACGAGCAGTACTTC
CDR3aa: CASSAGTASSYEQYF

v_gene: TRBV25-1
j_gene: TRBJ1-2
d_gene: .
abundance: .
CDR3nt: TGTGCCAGCAGTGAATCTGGACTGTATGGCTACACCTTC
CDR3aa: CASSESGLYGYTF

v_gene: TRBV14
j_gene: TRBJ2-1
d_gene: .
abundance: .
CDR3nt: TGTGCCAGCAGTCCAGACAGATACAATGAGCAGTTCTTC
CDR3aa: CASSPDRYNEQFF

v_gene: TRBV27
j_gene: TRBJ2-7
d_gene: TRBD1
abundance: few
CDR3nt: TGTGCCAGCAGTTCCCGGGACAGCTCCTACGAGCAGTACTTC
CDR3aa: CASSSRDSSYEQYF